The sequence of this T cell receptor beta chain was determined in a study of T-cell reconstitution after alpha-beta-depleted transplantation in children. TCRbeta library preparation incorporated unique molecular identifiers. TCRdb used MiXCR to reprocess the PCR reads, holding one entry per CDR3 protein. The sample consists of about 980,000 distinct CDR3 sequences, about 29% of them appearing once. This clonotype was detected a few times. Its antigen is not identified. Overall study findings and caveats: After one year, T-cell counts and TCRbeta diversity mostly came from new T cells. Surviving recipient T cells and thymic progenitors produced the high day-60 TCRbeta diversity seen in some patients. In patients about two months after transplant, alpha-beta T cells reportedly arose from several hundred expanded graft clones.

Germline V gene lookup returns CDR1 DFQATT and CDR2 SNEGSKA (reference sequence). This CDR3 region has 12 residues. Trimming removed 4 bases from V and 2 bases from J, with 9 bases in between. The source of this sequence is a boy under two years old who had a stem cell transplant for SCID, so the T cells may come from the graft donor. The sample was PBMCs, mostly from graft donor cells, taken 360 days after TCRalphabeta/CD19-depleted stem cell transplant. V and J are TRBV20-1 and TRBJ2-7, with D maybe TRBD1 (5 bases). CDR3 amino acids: CSATKTAYEQYF. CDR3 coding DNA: TGCAGTGCTACTAAGACAGCCTACGAGCAGTACTTC.